This T cell receptor beta chain is drawn from a study of identical twins. After template switching added a universal primer site, the resulting cDNA carried unique molecular identifiers. TCRdb fed the 5' RACE reads into MiXCR, producing one record per CDR3 protein. In the table there are more than 400,000 distinct CDR3 sequences, around 15% of which are singletons. The CDR3 consists of 14 residues. CDR1 MDHEN and CDR2 SYDVKM come from the germline V gene. The V end was cut by 8 bases, the J end by 7 bases, with 20 bases between. This clonotype was observed a handful of times. Each donor was a healthy Caucasian. These data also featured in a second study, about yellow fever vaccine responses in identical twins.

This chain connects TRBV28 to TRBJ2-5, with D possibly being TRBD1 or TRBD2 (5 bases each). This TCR derives from a woman between 18 and 30 years old in good health. The sample taken for sequencing was CD4+ T cells sorted from blood. In nucleotides, the CDR3 is TGTGCCAGCGTACCGGGACCCGCGGTGGGGACCCAGTACTTC. Translated, it gives CASVPGPAVGTQYF.